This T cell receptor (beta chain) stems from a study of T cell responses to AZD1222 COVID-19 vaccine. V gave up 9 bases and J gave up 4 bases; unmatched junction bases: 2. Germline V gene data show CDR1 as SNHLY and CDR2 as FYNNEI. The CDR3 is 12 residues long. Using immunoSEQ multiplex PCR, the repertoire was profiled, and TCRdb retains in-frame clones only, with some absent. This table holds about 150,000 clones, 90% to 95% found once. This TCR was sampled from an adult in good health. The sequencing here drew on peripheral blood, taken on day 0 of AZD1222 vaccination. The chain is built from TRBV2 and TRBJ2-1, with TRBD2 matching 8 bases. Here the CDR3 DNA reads TGTGCCAGTAGCGGGGATTACAATGAGCAGTTCTTC. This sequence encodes CASSGDYNEQFF.